A selection of T cell receptor beta chains follows, all from one sample in a study of OX40 agonist ivuxolimab in advanced cancers. Profiling relied on immunoSEQ multiplex PCR, and the TCRdb table lists in-frame clones only, not all of them. The sample lists around 46,000 clones, around nine tenths occurring once. The source was CD4+ or CD8+ T cells sorted from blood, collected in a trial of the OX40 agonist ivuxolimab. The receptors shown here come from an adult with an advanced solid tumor such as melanoma, head and neck, liver or kidney cancer. Both conserved end residues are part of each CDR3. D genes are given only for firm matches. Size values are once, few and many counts, or a class for expanded clones, and some rows have none.

v_call: TRBV4-3; d_call: -; clone_size: -; j_call: TRBJ1-1; cdr3_nt: TGCGCCAGCAGCCAAGATGGAGGTCCGAGTAGGAGTACTGAAGCTTTCTTT; cdr3_aa: CASSQDGGPSRSTEAFF
v_call: TRBV5-1; d_call: -; clone_size: -; j_call: TRBJ1-1; cdr3_nt: TGCGCCAGCACCCACGGTAGGAACACTGAAGCTTTCTTT; cdr3_aa: CASTHGRNTEAFF
v_call: TRBV25-1; d_call: -; clone_size: once; j_call: TRBJ2-2; cdr3_nt: TGTGCCAGCAGTTGGGGTGGAGCCGGGGAGCTGTTTTTT; cdr3_aa: CASSWGGAGELFF
v_call: TRBV27; d_call: -; clone_size: -; j_call: TRBJ2-1; cdr3_nt: TGTGCCAGCAATGGAGTGGGGATCAATGAGCAGTTCTTC; cdr3_aa: CASNGVGINEQFF
v_call: TRBV4-3; d_call: -; clone_size: -; j_call: TRBJ1-6; cdr3_nt: TGCGCCAGCAGTCTGGGCAGGGGAAATTCACCCCTCCACTTT; cdr3_aa: CASSLGRGNSPLHF
v_call: TRBV27; d_call: TRBD2; clone_size: -; j_call: TRBJ2-7; cdr3_nt: TGTGCCAGCTCCCCTAGCGGGGGCGAGAGCTCCTACGAGCAGTACTTC; cdr3_aa: CASSPSGGESSYEQYF
v_call: TRBV29-1; d_call: -; clone_size: -; j_call: TRBJ2-1; cdr3_nt: TGCAGCGTTGATATAGCTGAGCAGTTCTTC; cdr3_aa: CSVDIAEQFF
v_call: TRBV18; d_call: TRBD2; clone_size: -; j_call: TRBJ2-1; cdr3_nt: TGTGCCAGCTCAGACAAAGTACTAGCGGACTTATACAATGAGCAGTTCTTC; cdr3_aa: CASSDKVLADLYNEQFF
v_call: TRBV21-1; d_call: -; clone_size: -; j_call: TRBJ1-1; cdr3_nt: TGTGCCAGCAGCAAATCCTGGGGGCTGGTGAACACTGAAGCTTTCTTT; cdr3_aa: CASSKSWGLVNTEAFF
v_call: TRBV7-6; d_call: TRBD1; clone_size: once; j_call: TRBJ1-4; cdr3_nt: TGTGCCAGCAGCTCCTTAGACAGGGGGCTACGTCTTGGTGAAAAACTGTTTTTT; cdr3_aa: CASSSLDRGLRLGEKLFF
v_call: TRBV19; d_call: TRBD1; clone_size: -; j_call: TRBJ1-2; cdr3_nt: TGTGCCAGTAGTATAGACCTCGGACAGGGGGCTTTTGGCTACACCTTC; cdr3_aa: CASSIDLGQGAFGYTF
v_call: TRBV4-2; d_call: -; clone_size: -; j_call: TRBJ2-1; cdr3_nt: TGTGCCAGCAGCCAAGACTACCCCGTACAGGTTGGACATAACAATGAGCAGTTCTTC; cdr3_aa: CASSQDYPVQVGHNNEQFF
v_call: TRBV15; d_call: -; clone_size: -; j_call: TRBJ1-5; cdr3_nt: TGTGCCACCAGCAGAGATCGGGGTATCAATCAGCCCCAGCATTTT; cdr3_aa: CATSRDRGINQPQHF
v_call: TRBV10-3; d_call: -; clone_size: -; j_call: TRBJ1-2; cdr3_nt: TGTGCCATCAGTGAGCCGGGGAAGACTAACTATGGCTACACCTTC; cdr3_aa: CAISEPGKTNYGYTF
v_call: TRBV7-9; d_call: -; clone_size: few; j_call: TRBJ2-7; cdr3_nt: TGTGCCAGCAGTTTTACCGGGACGGTTTACGAGCAGTACTTC; cdr3_aa: CASSFTGTVYEQYF
v_call: TRBV27; d_call: TRBD1; clone_size: -; j_call: TRBJ2-5; cdr3_nt: TGTGCCAGCAACAAGGGGACCGGGACAGGGATCGAGACCCAGTACTTC; cdr3_aa: CASNKGTGTGIETQYF
v_call: TRBV4-2; d_call: TRBD2; clone_size: -; j_call: TRBJ2-7; cdr3_nt: TGTGCCAGCAGCCAAGCCGAGGTAGCGGGGATTAGCTCCTACGAGCAGTACTTC; cdr3_aa: CASSQAEVAGISSYEQYF
v_call: TRBV10-2; d_call: -; clone_size: -; j_call: TRBJ1-1; cdr3_nt: TGCGCCAGCTGGGGGGCATCCATAGAAGCTTTCTTT; cdr3_aa: CASWGASIEAFF
v_call: TRBV6-5; d_call: TRBD2; clone_size: -; j_call: TRBJ2-7; cdr3_nt: TGTGCCAGCAGTTTCGGACTAGCCTACGAGCAGTACTTC; cdr3_aa: CASSFGLAYEQYF
v_call: TRBV5-6; d_call: -; clone_size: once; j_call: TRBJ2-7; cdr3_nt: TGTGCCAGCAGCTTTGGGGGTAACTCCTACGAGCAGTACTTC; cdr3_aa: CASSFGGNSYEQYF
v_call: TRBV6-6; d_call: -; clone_size: -; j_call: TRBJ2-2; cdr3_nt: TGTGCCAGCAGTTACTCGAACTGGGGGGAGCTGTTTTTT; cdr3_aa: CASSYSNWGELFF
v_call: TRBV6-5; d_call: -; clone_size: -; j_call: TRBJ2-7; cdr3_nt: TGTGCCAGCAGTTACAGCGACTTGCGTACTACGAGGCAGTACTTC; cdr3_aa: CASSYSDLRTTRQYF
v_call: TRBV6-6; d_call: -; clone_size: -; j_call: TRBJ2-5; cdr3_nt: TGTGCCAGCGGGACACCGCAAGAGACCCAGTACTTC; cdr3_aa: CASGTPQETQYF
v_call: TRBV7-6; d_call: -; clone_size: -; j_call: TRBJ2-5; cdr3_nt: TGTGCCAGCAGCTTAGGGGCAGGGGTAGGAGAGACCCAGTACTTC; cdr3_aa: CASSLGAGVGETQYF
v_call: TRBV7-3; d_call: TRBD1; clone_size: -; j_call: TRBJ2-1; cdr3_nt: TGTGCCAGCAGCTTAGGTCAGGGGGAGTACAATGAGCAGTTCTTC; cdr3_aa: CASSLGQGEYNEQFF
v_call: TRBV10-3; d_call: TRBD2; clone_size: -; j_call: TRBJ2-1; cdr3_nt: TGTGCCATCAGTGACCCGGGACTAGCGGGAGGGCCTTCCAATTACAATGAGCAGTTCTTC; cdr3_aa: CAISDPGLAGGPSNYNEQFF
v_call: TRBV6-4; d_call: TRBD1; clone_size: -; j_call: TRBJ1-5; cdr3_nt: TGTGCCAGCAGTGACTCCGAGAAAAGGACAGGCTATAGCAATCAGCCCCAGCATTTT; cdr3_aa: CASSDSEKRTGYSNQPQHF
v_call: TRBV13; d_call: TRBD2; clone_size: -; j_call: TRBJ2-7; cdr3_nt: TGTGCCAGCAGCCTATCGGGGGGAGGGAGCTCCTACGAGCAGTACTTC; cdr3_aa: CASSLSGGGSSYEQYF
v_call: TRBV5-1; d_call: -; clone_size: -; j_call: TRBJ2-7; cdr3_nt: TGCGCCAGCAGCGTGGTAGGCCCCTACGAGCAGTACTTC; cdr3_aa: CASSVVGPYEQYF
v_call: TRBV9; d_call: TRBD2; clone_size: -; j_call: TRBJ2-3; cdr3_nt: TGTGCCAGCAGCGCCCCCCGCGGGACTAGCGGGAGGGGCACAGATACGCAGTATTTT; cdr3_aa: CASSAPRGTSGRGTDTQYF
v_call: TRBV27; d_call: TRBD1; clone_size: -; j_call: TRBJ1-5; cdr3_nt: TGTGCCAGCGGAACCGGGACAGAAAGTTCGTACAATCAGCCCCAGCATTTT; cdr3_aa: CASGTGTESSYNQPQHF
v_call: TRBV14; d_call: -; clone_size: -; j_call: TRBJ2-7; cdr3_nt: TGTGCCAGCAGCCAAGAAGGTTCCTACGAGCAGTACTTC; cdr3_aa: CASSQEGSYEQYF
v_call: TRBV13; d_call: -; clone_size: -; j_call: TRBJ1-3; cdr3_nt: TGTGCCAGCAGCTTAGGGGGGGAAGGAAACACCATATATTTT; cdr3_aa: CASSLGGEGNTIYF
v_call: TRBV27; d_call: TRBD2; clone_size: -; j_call: TRBJ2-1; cdr3_nt: TGTGCCAGCAGTCCATATAGCGGGGGGGTCTCCTACAATGAGCAGTTCTTC; cdr3_aa: CASSPYSGGVSYNEQFF
v_call: TRBV9; d_call: TRBD1; clone_size: -; j_call: TRBJ1-2; cdr3_nt: TGTGCCAGCAGCACCGGGACAGGGGGAGGAAACACCTTC; cdr3_aa: CASSTGTGGGNTF
v_call: TRBV9; d_call: -; clone_size: once; j_call: TRBJ1-1; cdr3_nt: TGTGCCAGCAGCGTAGGAGCGGGCATGAACACTGAAGCTTTTTTT; cdr3_aa: CASSVGAGMNTEAFF
v_call: TRBV6-5; d_call: TRBD2; clone_size: -; j_call: TRBJ2-7; cdr3_nt: TGTGCCAGCAGTTGGACTAGCGGGAGAGTCGAGCAGTACTTC; cdr3_aa: CASSWTSGRVEQYF
v_call: TRBV7-6; d_call: -; clone_size: -; j_call: TRBJ2-7; cdr3_nt: TGTGCCAGCAGCTTAGGCGACGGGCGGAACGAGCAGTACTTC; cdr3_aa: CASSLGDGRNEQYF
v_call: TRBV7-2; d_call: -; clone_size: once; j_call: TRBJ2-1; cdr3_nt: TGTGCCAGCAGCCCCTTCTCGGGAGTCGACAATGAGCAGTTCTTC; cdr3_aa: CASSPFSGVDNEQFF
v_call: TRBV4-1; d_call: TRBD1; clone_size: -; j_call: TRBJ1-5; cdr3_nt: TGCGCCAGCAGCCAAGCGGGACAGGGGGCGATGAGCAATCAGCCCCAGCATTTT; cdr3_aa: CASSQAGQGAMSNQPQHF
v_call: TRBV9; d_call: TRBD2; clone_size: -; j_call: TRBJ2-7; cdr3_nt: TGTGCCAGCAGCTCTGGACTAGCGGGAGGTTACGAGCAGTACTTC; cdr3_aa: CASSSGLAGGYEQYF
v_call: TRBV19; d_call: -; clone_size: -; j_call: TRBJ1-5; cdr3_nt: TGTGCCAGTAGTTTGACGGCCTATAGCAATCAGCCCCAGCATTTT; cdr3_aa: CASSLTAYSNQPQHF
v_call: TRBV19; d_call: -; clone_size: -; j_call: TRBJ2-1; cdr3_nt: TGTGCCAGTAGTAAGCAGGGATCCTACAATGAGCAGTTCTTC; cdr3_aa: CASSKQGSYNEQFF
v_call: TRBV5-4; d_call: TRBD2; clone_size: -; j_call: TRBJ2-7; cdr3_nt: TGTGCCAGCAGCTTGGCCATGCGGGAGGGCCGACACGAGCAGTACTTC; cdr3_aa: CASSLAMREGRHEQYF
v_call: TRBV4-1; d_call: -; clone_size: -; j_call: TRBJ1-4; cdr3_nt: TGCGCCAGCAGCCAAGGCCAACAGGGATGGGGTGAAAAACTGTTTTTT; cdr3_aa: CASSQGQQGWGEKLFF
v_call: TRBV28; d_call: TRBD1; clone_size: -; j_call: TRBJ1-4; cdr3_nt: TGTGCCAGCAGTTTGGGACAGGGAATTGAAAAACTGTTTTTT; cdr3_aa: CASSLGQGIEKLFF
v_call: TRBV11-2; d_call: -; clone_size: once; j_call: TRBJ2-7; cdr3_nt: TGTGCCAGCAGCTTAGGGGCAGCGTACGAGCAGTACTTC; cdr3_aa: CASSLGAAYEQYF
v_call: TRBV7-2; d_call: -; clone_size: -; j_call: TRBJ1-2; cdr3_nt: TGTGCCAGCAGCTCCCCTTTTGAGACAGGCCTCTATGGCTACACCTTC; cdr3_aa: CASSSPFETGLYGYTF
v_call: TRBV28; d_call: -; clone_size: -; j_call: TRBJ1-3; cdr3_nt: TGTGCCAGCAGTTATGCCCGGGGGGCTGGAAACACCATATATTTT; cdr3_aa: CASSYARGAGNTIYF
v_call: TRBV27; d_call: -; clone_size: once; j_call: TRBJ1-1; cdr3_nt: TGTGCCAGCAGTTCGACGGGTTCTGAAGCTTTCTTT; cdr3_aa: CASSSTGSEAFF
v_call: TRBV11-2; d_call: -; clone_size: -; j_call: TRBJ1-2; cdr3_nt: TGTGCCAGCAGCTTCGTACAGGGCGCTAACTATGGCTACACCTTC; cdr3_aa: CASSFVQGANYGYTF
v_call: TRBV7-8; d_call: -; clone_size: -; j_call: TRBJ2-7; cdr3_nt: TGTGCCAGCAGCTTAGCGGAGGGAGGCCACTACCTCTACGAGCAGTACTTC; cdr3_aa: CASSLAEGGHYLYEQYF
v_call: TRBV6-4; d_call: TRBD1; clone_size: -; j_call: TRBJ2-1; cdr3_nt: TGTGCCAGCAGAGAAGGACAGGGGGCTTATCGTTACAATGAGCAGTTCTTC; cdr3_aa: CASREGQGAYRYNEQFF
v_call: TRBV7-9; d_call: TRBD1; clone_size: -; j_call: TRBJ1-2; cdr3_nt: TGTGCCAGCAGTCATGGACAGGCGGATCATCGTTTCTGGAACTATGGCTACACCTTC; cdr3_aa: CASSHGQADHRFWNYGYTF
v_call: TRBV2; d_call: -; clone_size: -; j_call: TRBJ2-7; cdr3_nt: TGTGCCAGCAGTGAAAGTGGGTTCTACGAGCAGTACTTC; cdr3_aa: CASSESGFYEQYF
v_call: TRBV29-1; d_call: -; clone_size: -; j_call: TRBJ2-5; cdr3_nt: TGCAGCGTTCACGGTCAAGAGACCCAGTACTTC; cdr3_aa: CSVHGQETQYF
v_call: TRBV4-3; d_call: -; clone_size: -; j_call: TRBJ1-5; cdr3_nt: TGCGCCAGCAGCCAAGATAGGGTACGTTATCAGCCCCAGCATTTT; cdr3_aa: CASSQDRVRYQPQHF
v_call: TRBV27; d_call: TRBD1; clone_size: -; j_call: TRBJ2-5; cdr3_nt: TGTGCCAGCAGTTTATGGGCAGGGGGCATGGAGACCCAGTACTTC; cdr3_aa: CASSLWAGGMETQYF
v_call: TRBV15; d_call: TRBD1; clone_size: -; j_call: TRBJ2-5; cdr3_nt: TGTGCCACCTCGCAGGACAGGCCACTTCAAGAGACCCAGTACTTC; cdr3_aa: CATSQDRPLQETQYF